A single T cell receptor (beta chain) is shown here with its context. This CDR3 has 14 residues. Germline-derived CDR1 and CDR2 are SEHNR and FQNEAQ (reference sequence). V was pared by 1 base and J by 5 bases, with 4 bases of the junction left unmatched. This specimen belongs to a study of blood T cell repertoires in COVID-19. Study details: COVID-19 samples from acute and convalescent phases originated in the United States, Italy and Spain. The analysed material was cDNA or gDNA that came from T cells, B-cell-depleted T cells, or PBMCs.

In the original analysis: Amplification from reference gene primers served as the basis for estimated nucleated cell counts. This table comes from immunoSEQ multiplex PCR, and its TCRdb copy is limited to in-frame clones, with some not included. From that table come the V and J calls and clone size; the DNA was used to work out D and trimming. The profile covers about 160,000 clones, with about 83% appearing a single time and about 14% taken by the ten largest. Sequences were obtained from peripheral blood. The clonotype comes from a woman aged 80 or over with acute or convalescent COVID-19. The chain carries TRBV7-9 and TRBJ1-2, with 7 bases that match TRBD1. The CDR3 protein is CASSLEAGGYGYTF. The CDR3 DNA follows: TGTGCCAGCAGCTTAGAGGCAGGGGGATATGGCTACACCTTC.